Listed below are T cell receptor beta chains from one sample, sequenced in a study of T-cell memory formation after mild COVID-19. TCRdb reanalysed the 5' RACE reads using MiXCR and keeps one entry per CDR3 protein. Of roughly 200,000 distinct CDR3 sequences in the sample, approximately 16% were seen once. The sequenced sample consisted of PBMCs or a T cell subset sorted from them (not recorded which). The origin of the receptors is an adult woman who had mild COVID-19 (a few samples of this study predate the infection). Cell type and time point are not known. Both conserved end residues are part of each CDR3. D genes are given only for firm matches. Clone size appears in some rows only: once, few, many, or a class for an expanded clone.

j_call: TRBJ2-1
v_call: TRBV6-4
d_call: NA
cdr3_length: 14
clone_size: few
cdr3_nt: TGTGCCAGCAGTCGGGAATCGGGAAACTTTGAGCAGTTCTTC
cdr3_aa: CASSRESGNFEQFF

j_call: TRBJ2-2
v_call: TRBV30
d_call: TRBD1
cdr3_length: 13
clone_size: NA
cdr3_nt: TGTGCCTGGAGTCCACAGGGGACCGGGGAGCTGTTTTTT
cdr3_aa: CAWSPQGTGELFF

j_call: TRBJ2-7
v_call: TRBV20-1
d_call: TRBD2
cdr3_length: 13
clone_size: few
cdr3_nt: TGCAGTGCAAGGCCTAGCGGGGGGTACGAGCAGTACTTC
cdr3_aa: CSARPSGGYEQYF

j_call: TRBJ1-2
v_call: TRBV12-3/TRBV12-4
d_call: NA
cdr3_length: 12
clone_size: NA
cdr3_nt: TGTGCCAGCAGTACCAGGACTGAGGCAGGCACCTTC
cdr3_aa: CASSTRTEAGTF

j_call: TRBJ2-1
v_call: TRBV6-5
d_call: NA
cdr3_length: 14
clone_size: NA
cdr3_nt: TGTGCCAGCGCCAACCCGGGGACCTACAATGAGCAGTTCTTC
cdr3_aa: CASANPGTYNEQFF

j_call: TRBJ2-7
v_call: TRBV7-3
d_call: TRBD2
cdr3_length: 15
clone_size: many
cdr3_nt: TGTGCCAGCAGCTTAAGGGCTAGCGGTGCCTACGAGCAGTACTTC
cdr3_aa: CASSLRASGAYEQYF

j_call: TRBJ2-7
v_call: TRBV7-8
d_call: TRBD2
cdr3_length: 14
clone_size: many
cdr3_nt: TGTGCCAGCAGCCCGTGGACTAGCGACTACGAGCAGTACTTC
cdr3_aa: CASSPWTSDYEQYF

j_call: TRBJ2-6
v_call: TRBV19
d_call: TRBD1
cdr3_length: 18
clone_size: few
cdr3_nt: TGTGCCAGTAGTACAAGCTCCGGGACAGGGTTTGGGGCCAACGTCCTGACTTTC
cdr3_aa: CASSTSSGTGFGANVLTF

j_call: TRBJ1-2
v_call: TRBV5-1
d_call: NA
cdr3_length: 16
clone_size: few
cdr3_nt: TGCGCCAGCAGCTCCCTCGGGCAGGGCGGGAACTATGGCTACACCTTC
cdr3_aa: CASSSLGQGGNYGYTF

j_call: TRBJ2-1
v_call: TRBV12-3/TRBV12-4
d_call: TRBD2
cdr3_length: 13
clone_size: NA
cdr3_nt: TGTGCCAGTAAAGTGGCGGGAGACCATGAGCAGTTCTTC
cdr3_aa: CASKVAGDHEQFF

j_call: TRBJ2-1
v_call: TRBV12-3/TRBV12-4
d_call: TRBD2
cdr3_length: 15
clone_size: NA
cdr3_nt: TGTGCCAGCAGTTCTAGCGGGAGGGCCTCCCTTGAGCAGTTCTTC
cdr3_aa: CASSSSGRASLEQFF

j_call: TRBJ2-3
v_call: TRBV7-3
d_call: NA
cdr3_length: 13
clone_size: NA
cdr3_nt: TGTGCCAGCAGCCCTAGAAACACAGATACGCAGTATTTT
cdr3_aa: CASSPRNTDTQYF

j_call: TRBJ2-1
v_call: TRBV5-1
d_call: TRBD2
cdr3_length: 17
clone_size: NA
cdr3_nt: TGCGCCAGCAGCTTGGTCGCTAGCGGGGGGCCTAGAGATGAGCAGTTCTTC
cdr3_aa: CASSLVASGGPRDEQFF

j_call: TRBJ2-7
v_call: TRBV30
d_call: NA
cdr3_length: 15
clone_size: NA
cdr3_nt: TGTGCCTGGAGACAACAGAGCGGGCACTCCTACGAGCAGTACTTC
cdr3_aa: CAWRQQSGHSYEQYF

j_call: TRBJ1-2
v_call: TRBV5-1
d_call: NA
cdr3_length: 15
clone_size: NA
cdr3_nt: TGCGCCAGCAGCTTGGCTACTCATAGTAACTATGGCTACACCTTC
cdr3_aa: CASSLATHSNYGYTF

j_call: TRBJ2-3
v_call: TRBV9
d_call: NA
cdr3_length: 15
clone_size: NA
cdr3_nt: TGTGCCAGCAGCGTAGCTCCAGGGCAAACAGATACGCAGTATTTT
cdr3_aa: CASSVAPGQTDTQYF

j_call: TRBJ2-2
v_call: TRBV12-3/TRBV12-4
d_call: NA
cdr3_length: 14
clone_size: many
cdr3_nt: TGTGCCAGCAGAAAGGGAGTCGACACCGGGGAGCTGTTTTTT
cdr3_aa: CASRKGVDTGELFF